These 29 T cell receptor beta chains came from one sample sequenced in a study of CD8 T cells in ankylosing spondylitis. Findings and caveats of the study: Seemingly characteristic of ankylosing spondylitis blood was a TCR beta motif consisting of about 8 highly homologous variants.

For these TCRs, the target antigens are not known. Each CDR3 protein gets one entry after TCRdb re-called the 5' RACE reads with MiXCR. The data hold approximately 500,000 distinct CDR3 sequences, with roughly 13% observed a single time. The sequenced sample consisted of blood, either unsorted or a sorted T cell fraction (not recorded which). The origin of the receptors is a male donor with ankylosing spondylitis.

This clonotype showed up just a few times. The rearrangement joins TRBV20-1 to TRBJ2-1, with TRBD2 matching over 7 bases. After removal of 3 bases from V and 6 bases from J, the junction contained 14 bases not matched to a gene. Germline values: CDR1 DFQATT, CDR2 SNEGSKA (reference sequence). CDR3 length equals 16 residues. DNA of the CDR3: TGCAGTGCTAGTGGATGGGAGGGCCGGGGTATCAATGAGCAGTTCTTC. Translated: CSASGWEGRGINEQFF.

V gene TRBV20-1 combines with J gene TRBJ2-1; 11 bases map to TRBD2. With 7 bases clipped from V and 8 bases from J, the junction kept 10 bases outside the gene matches. Germline V gene data show CDR1 as DFQATT and CDR2 as SNEGSKA (reference sequence). The CDR3 contains 14 residues. The CDR3 region has the DNA TGCAGTGTCCCGACTAGCGGGATTTTACATGAGCAGTTCTTC. This gives the protein CSVPTSGILHEQFF.

This clonotype was seen many times. V and J are TRBV4-1 and TRBJ2-3; unclear D gene. The CDR3 loop spans 16 amino acids. Trimming pared 4 bases from V and 2 bases from J, leaving 16 bases between. The germline V gene encodes CDR1 MGHRA and CDR2 YSYEKL. CDR3 coding DNA: TGCGCCAGCAGCCCCCAGTCCTGGACCTTCACAGATACGCAGTATTTT. Its protein is CASSPQSWTFTDTQYF.

The chain carries TRBV7-2 and TRBJ2-7; 8 bases fit TRBD2. The junction had 6 bases not matched to a gene; V was cut back by 3 bases and J by 2 bases. This CDR3 spans 15 amino acids. Germline lookup yields CDR1 SGHTA and CDR2 FQGNSA. DNA of the CDR3: TGTGCCAGCAGCTTCAGCGGGAGCCACACCTACGAGCAGTACTTC. This translates into CASSFSGSHTYEQYF.

As to this clonotype: A read error may be the cause here, since a much bigger clone is one base away. The chain employs TRBV21-1 and TRBJ2-7; the D call in the table, TRBD2, was not verified against the DNA. TRBV21-1 is termed a pseudogene. The CDR3 is 16 amino acids. The CDR3 bases are TGTGCCAGCAGCAAATGGGAGGGAGGGCTATCTTACGAGCAGTACTTC. This codes for CASSKWEGGLSYEQYF.

This clonotype was counted between two and nine times. This chain joins TRBV7-2 and TRBJ1-1, with 8 bases that match TRBD1. The CDR3 extends over 15 amino acids. The J segment lost 5 bases and the V segment lost 6 bases, leaving 11 bases of the junction unmatched. The germline gives CDR1 SGHTA, CDR2 FQGNSA. The CDR3 DNA reads as TGTGCCAGCAGAGCCGCAGGGGGCTTGTTTACTGAAGCTTTCTTT. It is translated as CASRAAGGLFTEAFF.

This clonotype has a handful of counts. The chain recombines TRBV20-1 with TRBJ2-2; no clear D. The CDR3 loop spans 15 amino acids. Germline CDR1 DFQATT, CDR2 SNEGSKA (reference sequence). V lost 6 bases and J lost 0, with 14 bases in between. This CDR3 reads CSAPSRNPNTGELFF. CDR3 nucleotides: TGCAGTGCGCCTTCTAGAAACCCGAACACCGGGGAGCTGTTTTTT.

A few counts support this clonotype. As the CDR3 is not closed by the conserved phenylalanine or tryptophan, this likely results from a read error. No DNA is shown, since the ends of the CDR3 on it are uncertain; the CDR3 is the one TCRdb lists. This chain joins TRBV14 and TRBJ2-7; TRBD1 is the table's D call and was not checked against the DNA. Per the germline V gene, CDR1 is SGHDN and CDR2 is FVKESK. The CDR3 length equals 9 residues, ends included. CDR3 in amino acids: CASSQGQGL.

Only a few counts were recorded for this clonotype. This chain connects TRBV6-2 or TRBV6-3 to TRBJ2-2, with 8 nucleotides matching TRBD1. Germline CDR1 reads MNHEY; CDR2 reads SVGEGT. This CDR3 comprises 15 residues. J was trimmed by 3 bases and V by 8 bases; bases with no gene match: 8. CDR3 DNA sequence: TGTGCCAGCGACAGGGGAACGACCTACACCGGGGAGCTGTTTTTT. Its translation: CASDRGTTYTGELFF.

This clonotype was picked up many times. This rearrangement joins TRBV5-1 to TRBJ2-7; 10 bases fit TRBD2. This CDR3 spans 14 amino acids. V lost 5 bases to trimming and J lost 3 bases; unmatched junction nucleotides: 5. In germline, CDR1 is SGHRS, CDR2 YFSETQ. DNA for the CDR3: TGCGCCAGCAGGGCTTCTAGCGGGAGCTACGAGCAGTACTTC. The encoded protein is CASRASSGSYEQYF.

The genes are TRBV27 and TRBJ1-2; maybe TRBD1 (6 bases). V gave up 7 bases and J gave up 0 bases, with 24 bases separating them. This CDR3 is built from 18 residues. Germline V gives CDR1 MNHEY, CDR2 SMNVEV (reference sequence). CDR3 DNA: TGTGCCAGCATTACAACCACGGGACACTCAGTTCCTAACTATGGCTACACCTTC. Amino acids: CASITTTGHSVPNYGYTF.

This clonotype showed up just a few times. The J gene is TRBJ2-1, the V gene TRBV2; 12 positions agree with TRBD2. V shed 8 bases, J shed 2 bases, and the junction held 7 bases outside the gene matches. This CDR3 has 16 amino acids. The germline V gene encodes CDR1 SNHLY and CDR2 FYNNEI. CDR3: CASYGLAGTTYNEQFF. The CDR3 nucleotides are TGTGCCAGCTACGGACTAGCGGGAACGACCTACAATGAGCAGTTCTTC.

This clonotype came up a few times. This chain connects TRBV20-1 to TRBJ2-7; 11 nucleotides match TRBD1. Germline V CDR1 and CDR2: DFQATT, SNEGSKA (reference sequence). This CDR3 is 14 amino acids long. V shed 6 bases and J 8 bases; nucleotides not matched to a gene: 12. In DNA, the CDR3 is TGCAGTGCCCAAACGCCCGGGACAGGGGGAAAGCAGTACTTC. This sequence encodes CSAQTPGTGGKQYF.

Here the CDR3 reads CASSLGGGTDNEQFF. The DNA for the CDR3 is TGCGCCAGCAGCTTGGGCGGGGGGACCGACAATGAGCAGTTCTTC. The chain links TRBV5-1 to TRBJ2-1; 8 positions agree with TRBD2. The CDR3 spans 15 residues. With V trimmed by 0 bases and J by 5 bases, 4 bases remained unmatched. Germline values: CDR1 SGHRS, CDR2 YFSETQ. The full variable domain, rest sourced from reference TRBV5-1 and TRBJ2-1, is KAGVTQTPRYLIKTRGQQVTLSCSPISGHRSVSWYQQTPGQGLQFLFEYFSETQRNKGNFPGRFSGRQFSNSRSEMNVSTLELGDSALYLCASSLGGGTDNEQFFGPGTRLTVL.

This clonotype turned up a few times. The V and J genes are TRBV7-2 and TRBJ2-3; D is unclear. V lost 3 bases and J lost 1, with 8 bases in between. This CDR3 contains 14 residues. Looked up from germline, CDR1 is SGHTA and CDR2 is FQGNSA. The CDR3 spells CASSLSSGTDTQYF. CDR3 sequence (DNA): TGTGCCAGCAGCTTGAGCAGTGGCACAGATACGCAGTATTTT. Looking up the rest from reference TRBV7-2 and TRBJ2-3 gives the full variable domain: GAGVSQSPSNKVTEKGKDVELRCDPISGHTALYWYRQSLGQGLEFLIYFQGNSAPDKSGLPSDRFSAERTGGSVSTLTIQRTQQEDSAVYLCASSLSSGTDTQYFGPGTRLTVL.

The rearrangement joins TRBV20-1 to TRBJ2-7; D remains unclear. Trimming stripped 0 bases from V and 7 bases from J, with 19 bases between. The CDR3 spans 15 residues. In germline, CDR1 is DFQATT, CDR2 SNEGSKA (reference sequence). This CDR3 reads CSARDPGRWLREQYF. As DNA, the CDR3 is TGCAGTGCTAGAGACCCCGGACGATGGTTAAGGGAGCAGTACTTC.

This rearrangement joins TRBV6-5 to TRBJ2-2; D might be TRBD1 (6 bases). Trimming pared 4 bases from V and 4 bases from J, leaving 10 bases between. Germline-derived CDR1 and CDR2 are MNHEY and SVGAGI. The CDR3 length is 14 residues. The CDR3 here is CASSSMDSTGELFF. The CDR3 coding sequence is TGTGCCAGCAGTTCTATGGACAGCACCGGGGAGCTGTTTTTT.

The rearrangement joins TRBV5-1 to TRBJ2-3; maybe TRBD1 (6 bases). V was shortened by 0 bases and J by 5 bases, with 10 bases between the two germline ends. There are 14 residues in the CDR3. Germline assignment: CDR1 SGHRS and CDR2 YFSETQ. The CDR3 DNA reads as TGCGCCAGCAGCTTGGACAGGGCCGAAGATACGCAGTATTTT. It encodes CASSLDRAEDTQYF.

This clonotype has at least ten counts. The chain combines TRBV5-1 with TRBJ1-4; TRBD1 matches 7 bases. The V segment lost 5 bases and the J segment 4 bases; nucleotides outside the gene matches: 8. The germline CDR1 and CDR2 sequences are SGHRS and YFSETQ. The CDR3 sequence is 15 residues long. This CDR3 reads CASSPGQAGNEKLFF. CDR3 sequence (DNA): TGCGCCAGCAGTCCTGGACAGGCCGGTAATGAAAAACTGTTTTTT.

This clonotype has a handful of counts. The chain employs TRBV20-1 and TRBJ1-2, with 10 positions matching TRBD1. This CDR3 contains 12 residues. The junction had 5 bases not matched to a gene; V was cut back by 5 bases and J by 8 bases. Germline CDR1 is DFQATT and CDR2 is SNEGSKA (reference sequence). CDR3 coding DNA: TGCAGTGCTCCCGGGACAGGGGTCGGCTACACCTTC. Protein: CSAPGTGVGYTF.

This clonotype has just a few counts. This sequence joins TRBV2 and TRBJ2-3; D not certain. CDR3 length: 16 residues. Trimming took off 4 bases at V and 4 bases at J, with 18 bases between the two ends. The germline V gene encodes CDR1 SNHLY and CDR2 FYNNEI. The CDR3 DNA follows: TGTGCCAGCAGTGGCCGCAAGCGAATCGTGGCAGATACGCAGTATTTT. Translating gives CASSGRKRIVADTQYF.

This clonotype was seen repeatedly, ten times or more. The chain recombines TRBV6-5 with TRBJ1-1; the D gene is possibly TRBD1 (5 bases). Trimming took 2 bases from V and 7 from J, leaving 20 bases between them. This CDR3 spans 16 amino acids. Germline V gene sequence: CDR1 MNHEY, CDR2 SVGAGI. In DNA, the CDR3 is TGTGCCAGCAGTTACGTAGACTTCGGGGGTCTCGGTGAAGCTTTCTTT. Translating gives CASSYVDFGGLGEAFF.

This chain uses TRBV18 with TRBJ2-1; D assignment may be TRBD1 or TRBD2 (5 bases each). V dropped 0 bases and J dropped 4 bases, with 13 bases sitting between them. The CDR3 has 16 amino acids. Germline V gives CDR1 KGHSH, CDR2 LQKENI. Written as DNA, the CDR3 is TGTGCCAGCTCACCACCGGTCGGGGCTGCGTACAATGAGCAGTTCTTC. Amino acids: CASSPPVGAAYNEQFF.

The V and J genes are TRBV6-1 and TRBJ2-7; tentatively, D is TRBD2 (6 bases). This CDR3 region has 14 residues. Germline lookup yields CDR1 MNHNS and CDR2 SASEGT. The V and J ends lost 6 bases and 6 bases respectively, with 18 bases between them. CDR3 protein: CASRQEGGTAEQYF. CDR3 sequence (DNA): TGTGCCAGCAGGCAGGAGGGCGGGACTGCCGAGCAGTACTTC.

The chain joins TRBV4-2 to TRBJ2-2, with no clear D. The germline V and J ends were trimmed by 0 bases and 6 bases, with 11 bases remaining between them. Germline V gene data show CDR1 as LGHNA and CDR2 as YNFKEQ. The CDR3 covers 15 residues. CDR3 loop: CASSQDQGVAGELFF. The CDR3 region has the DNA TGTGCCAGCAGCCAAGATCAAGGAGTTGCCGGGGAGCTGTTTTTT.

The J gene is TRBJ2-1, the V gene TRBV5-4; D uncertain. Trimming shortened V by 4 bases and J by 1 base, and 12 bases separated the two germline ends. In germline, CDR1 is SGHNT, CDR2 YYREEE (reference sequence). This CDR3 has 15 residues. CDR3 in DNA: TGTGCCAGCAGCGGCCCGCGAGCATCCTACAATGAGCAGTTCTTC. This translates into CASSGPRASYNEQFF.

This clonotype has ten or more counts. The rearrangement joins TRBV20-1 to TRBJ2-5; 12 bases align to TRBD2. Germline V gene data show CDR1 as DFQATT and CDR2 as SNEGSKA (reference sequence). The junction had 7 bases not matched to a gene; V was cut back by 0 bases and J by 5 bases. The length of the CDR3 is 16 residues. CDR3 DNA sequence: TGCAGTGCTAGAGATCGACTAGCGGGAGTTCGGGAGACCCAGTACTTC. Translating it yields CSARDRLAGVRETQYF.

This clonotype was seen a handful of times. V is TRBV19 and J is TRBJ2-5; 11 bases are a match to TRBD1. Trimming removed 6 bases from V and 4 bases from J; junction bases left unmatched: 4. CDR1 LNHDA and CDR2 SQIVND come from the germline V gene (reference sequence). This CDR3 has 14 residues. The CDR3 region is CASRRTGGGETQYF. CDR3 bases: TGTGCCAGTAGACGGACAGGGGGCGGAGAGACCCAGTACTTC.

The gene calls are TRBV5-1 and TRBJ2-1; D possibly corresponds to TRBD2 (8 bases). This CDR3 comprises 16 residues. The germline V and J ends were trimmed by 4 bases and 7 bases, with 21 bases remaining between them. CDR1 and CDR2 (germline): SGHRS, YFSETQ. This chain's CDR3 is CASSPVSGGTRNEQFF. CDR3 coding DNA: TGCGCCAGCAGCCCGGTCTCAGGGGGGACTAGGAATGAGCAGTTCTTC.